This TCR beta chain was identified in a study of blood T cell repertoires in COVID-19. Background on the study: PBMCs, B-cell-depleted T cells, or T cells provided the cDNA or gDNA that made up the material.

This CDR3 contains 12 residues. Germline V gene lookup returns CDR1 SNHLY and CDR2 FYNNEI. For this clone: The junction departs from germline at one end; a sequencing error may be responsible.

Produced via immunoSEQ multiplex PCR; TCRdb's table is partial and in-frame only. In the table there are a few hundred thousand clones, about nine tenths of which are singletons. The origin of this receptor is a man aged 45-60 years with active or convalescent COVID-19. The sequenced material came from peripheral blood. The genes are TRBV2 and TRBJ2-7, with 9 bases that match TRBD1. CDR3 amino acids: CATFAARDRVHF. The CDR3 DNA reads as TGTGCCACCTTCGCGGCCAGGGACAGGGTGCACTTC. Full variable domain (outside the CDR3, taken from reference TRBV2 and TRBJ2-7): EPEVTQTPSHQVTQMGQEVILRCVPISNHLYFYWYRQILGQKVEFLVSFYNNEISEKSEIFDDQFSVERPDGSNFTLKIRSTKLEDSAMYFCATFAARDRVHFGPGTRLTVT.